Listed here are 9 T cell receptor beta chains from one sample, sequenced in a study of blood T cell repertoires in COVID-19. Data came from immunoSEQ multiplex PCR; TCRdb stores just in-frame clones and leaves some out. The sample yields about 380,000 clones, 88% seen once. Sequencing was done on a sample of PBMCs or T cells enriched from blood (not recorded which). The source is a woman under 30 who had recovered from COVID-19.

With regard to this clone: Other DNA sequences in the same sample also yield this CDR3. This chain connects TRBV4-3 to TRBJ2-7, with TRBD2 matching 10 bases. The CDR3 is 15 residues long. Trimming cost V 0 bases and J 2 bases; bases outside gene matches: 1. In germline, CDR1 is LGHNA, CDR2 YSLEER. The CDR3 loop is CASSQDSGGAYEQYF. The CDR3 region has the DNA TGCGCCAGCAGCCAAGACAGCGGGGGGGCCTACGAGCAGTACTTC.

This clone has only one observation. This chain's CDR3 is CASRYPTSGANNEQFF. The CDR3 DNA follows: TGTGCCAGCAGGTATCCGACTAGCGGGGCTAACAATGAGCAGTTCTTC. V is TRBV5-4 and J is TRBJ2-1; 11 bases map to TRBD2. Germline trimming cut 5 bases from V and 5 bases from J; bases unmatched to any gene: 9. The CDR3 runs to 16 residues. The V gene's germline CDR1 is SGHNT and CDR2 YYREEE (reference sequence).

This clone appeared a few times. V gene TRBV10-2 combines with J gene TRBJ2-2; the match to TRBD2 covers 14 bases. Unmatched junction bases numbered 3, after V lost 6 bases and J lost 0 bases. Germline CDR1 reads WSHSY; CDR2 reads SAAADI. This CDR3 contains 17 residues. The CDR3 is CASRVTSGGANTGELFF. CDR3 in DNA: TGCGCCAGCAGGGTGACTAGCGGGGGGGCGAACACCGGGGAGCTGTTTTTT.

The chain carries TRBV3-1 (or the pseudogene TRBV3-2) and TRBJ1-5; 7 bases match TRBD1. With V trimmed by 0 bases and J by 6 bases, 5 bases remained unmatched. Germline V gene lookup returns CDR1 LGHDT and CDR2 YNNKEL (reference sequence). CDR3 length: 15 residues. CDR3 amino acids: CASSQDFRGVQPQHF. The CDR3 DNA reads TGTGCCAGCAGCCAAGATTTCAGGGGGGTTCAGCCCCAGCATTTT.

The chain recombines TRBV7-2 with TRBJ1-1; 9 bases match TRBD1. The CDR3 length is 16 residues. Germline V gene lookup returns CDR1 SGHTA and CDR2 FQGNSA. After removal of 1 base from V and 7 bases from J, the junction contained 10 bases not matched to a gene. CDR3 DNA: TGTGCCAGCAGCTTAGATCCGGGACAGGGTGCTAATGAAGCTTTCTTT. Its protein is CASSLDPGQGANEAFF.

V gene TRBV5-1 combines with J gene TRBJ2-7, with 11 bases that match TRBD1. V lost 3 bases, J lost 2 bases, and 1 base stayed unmatched. The V gene's germline CDR1 is SGHRS and CDR2 YFSETQ. The CDR3 loop spans 14 amino acids. The DNA of the CDR3 is TGCGCCAGCAGCTGGGACAGGGGGGCCTACGAGCAGTACTTC. Translation gives CASSWDRGAYEQYF. Full variable domain (remainder filled in from reference TRBV5-1 and TRBJ2-7): KAGVTQTPRYLIKTRGQQVTLSCSPISGHRSVSWYQQTPGQGLQFLFEYFSETQRNKGNFPGRFSGRQFSNSRSEMNVSTLELGDSALYLCASSWDRGAYEQYFGPGTRLTVT.

V is TRBV7-2 and J is TRBJ1-1, with TRBD1 matching over 11 bases. The germline V gene encodes CDR1 SGHTA and CDR2 FQGNSA. J lost 5 bases, V lost 4 bases, and 0 bases had no gene match. This CDR3 contains 13 residues. The CDR3 loop is CASSWDRGTEAFF. In DNA, the CDR3 is TGTGCCAGCAGCTGGGACAGGGGGACTGAAGCTTTCTTT.

This clone was counted once. The chain joins TRBV13 to TRBJ1-2; 7 bases are a match to TRBD1. This CDR3 comprises 13 residues. V was pared by 5 bases and J by 4 bases, with 4 bases of the junction left unmatched. CDR1 and CDR2 from the germline V gene are PRHDT and FYEKMQ (reference sequence). The CDR3 loop is CASSTQGGYGYTF. For the CDR3, the DNA is TGTGCCAGCAGCACTCAGGGGGGCTATGGCTACACCTTC.

This sequence joins TRBV5-1 and TRBJ2-5; TRBD1 is a possible D gene (6 bases). The CDR3 contains 14 residues. CDR1 and CDR2 (germline): SGHRS, YFSETQ. V lost 2 bases, J lost 5 bases, and 13 bases lay in between. CDR3 sequence reads: CASSFEQGEETQYF. Here the CDR3 DNA reads TGCGCCAGCAGCTTTGAACAGGGTGAGGAGACCCAGTACTTC.